The source of this T cell receptor beta chain is a study of tumor-infiltrating lymphocytes in primary liver carcinoma. Whole-study context: There were tumors of stage T1-T3 N0M0, each 4.2 to 10 cm across.

As concerns this clonotype: What it binds is not known. The germline gene is not matched at one end of the junction; a read error may be the cause.

Constant-region priming of about 520 ng total RNA yielded TCR beta cDNA. The TCR beta library was amplified through three nested multiplex PCR rounds in a modified ARM-PCR procedure. Primers for the first two PCR rounds were TRBV1-TRBV30 forward primers and a C-beta reverse primer (approximately 9 cycles per round). A single record per CDR3 protein comes from TCRdb applying MiXCR to the multiplex PCR reads. The table records more than 70,000 distinct CDR3 sequences, 69% of them present only once. The CDR3 is 14 residues long. Germline V gene sequence: CDR1 SGHAT, CDR2 FQDESV (reference sequence). From unsorted bulk tissue weighing roughly 18-31 mg, DNA and RNA were co-extracted. Study-level findings and limits: Blood had a significantly lower top-250-clone fraction than tumors did (p = 0.039).

The clonotype was recovered from a man aged 35-49 years with primary liver carcinoma and hepatitis B virus infection. The source material was tumor-adjacent normal liver tissue. This rearrangement joins TRBV11-1 to TRBJ2-7; possible D gene TRBD1, 5 bases. CDR3 DNA: TGTCCCGGCAGCACCAGGGCCTCCTCCTACGAGGAGTACTTC. Residues: CPGSTRASSYEEYF.